This entry features one TCR beta chain sequence. The antigen is unknown. CDR3 length equals 16 residues. The J segment lost 0 bases and the V segment lost 4 bases, leaving 6 bases of the junction unmatched. CDR1 is SEHNR, CDR2 FQNEAQ, per germline (reference sequence). This record belongs to a study of cytomegalovirus exposure and HLA in healthy donors. Study details: Clustering assigned about 79% of the approximately 390 genotyped donors to the Caucasian-associated ancestry cluster.

PCR amplification relied on 60 Vbeta primers (plus 13 Jbeta primers). TCRdb's table, derived via immunoSEQ multiplex PCR, lists solely in-frame clones and lacks some. The sample shows some 150,000 clones, roughly 77% of them seen only once. General observations from the study: Common viral pathogens were later found to be apparently linked to several of the most significant clusters. Three CMV-associated chains were confirmed in vitro to be specific for CMV antigens. The study designated 150 to 200 TCR beta chains cytomegalovirus-associated.

The material sequenced was PBMCs. This chain connects TRBV7-9 to TRBJ1-1; 9 nucleotides agree with TRBD1. The TCR comes from a human donor in good health. CDR3 nucleotide sequence: TGTGCCAGCAGCTCGAGGACAGGGGTGATGAACACTGAAGCTTTCTTT. Protein sequence: CASSSRTGVMNTEAFF.